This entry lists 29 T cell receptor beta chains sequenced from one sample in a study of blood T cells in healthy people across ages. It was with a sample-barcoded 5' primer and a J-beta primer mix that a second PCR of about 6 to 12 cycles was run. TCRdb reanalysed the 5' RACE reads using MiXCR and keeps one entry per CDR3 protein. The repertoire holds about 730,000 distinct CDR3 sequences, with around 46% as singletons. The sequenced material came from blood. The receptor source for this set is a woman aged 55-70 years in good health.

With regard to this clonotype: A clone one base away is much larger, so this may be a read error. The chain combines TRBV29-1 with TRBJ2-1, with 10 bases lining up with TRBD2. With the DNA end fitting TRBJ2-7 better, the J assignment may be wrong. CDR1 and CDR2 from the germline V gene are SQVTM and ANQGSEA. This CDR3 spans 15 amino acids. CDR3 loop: CSVWLAGETYNEQYF. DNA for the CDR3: TGCAGCGTTTGGCTAGCGGGGGAGACCTACAATGAGCAGTACTTC.

The CDR3 loop reads CASSFSSWGVGARLTNTEAFF. CDR3 in DNA: TGTGCCAGCAGCTTTAGCTCTTGGGGTGTAGGGGCTCGGCTTACCAACACTGAAGCTTTCTTT. V and J are TRBV7-2 and TRBJ1-1; D possibly corresponds to TRBD1 (5 bases). Per germline, CDR1 SGHTA and CDR2 FQGNSA. Trimming stripped 3 bases from V and 2 bases from J, with 31 bases between. The CDR3 runs 21 residues.

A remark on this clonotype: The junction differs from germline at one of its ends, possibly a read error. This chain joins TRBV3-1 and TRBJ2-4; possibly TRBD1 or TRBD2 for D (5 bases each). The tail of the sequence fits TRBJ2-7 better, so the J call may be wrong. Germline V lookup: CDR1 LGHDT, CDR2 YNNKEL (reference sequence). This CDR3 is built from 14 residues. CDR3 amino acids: CARSPGTGGYEQYF. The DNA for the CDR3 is TGTGCCCGCAGTCCTGGGACCGGAGGTTACGAGCAGTACTTC.

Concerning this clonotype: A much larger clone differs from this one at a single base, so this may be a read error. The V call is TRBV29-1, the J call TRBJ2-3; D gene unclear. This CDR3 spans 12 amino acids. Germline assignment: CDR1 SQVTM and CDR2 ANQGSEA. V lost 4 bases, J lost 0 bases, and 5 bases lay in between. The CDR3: CSVAPSTDTQYF. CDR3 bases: TGCAGCGTTGCCCCTAGCACAGATACGCAGTATTTT.

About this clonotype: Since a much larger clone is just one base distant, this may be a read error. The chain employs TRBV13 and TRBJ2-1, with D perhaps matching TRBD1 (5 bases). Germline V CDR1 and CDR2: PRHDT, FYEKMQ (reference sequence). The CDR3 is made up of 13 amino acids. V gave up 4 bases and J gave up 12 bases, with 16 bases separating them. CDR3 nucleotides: TGTGCCAGCAGCTCCGATTGGGGCGGTGGGCAGTTCTTC. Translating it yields CASSSDWGGGQFF.

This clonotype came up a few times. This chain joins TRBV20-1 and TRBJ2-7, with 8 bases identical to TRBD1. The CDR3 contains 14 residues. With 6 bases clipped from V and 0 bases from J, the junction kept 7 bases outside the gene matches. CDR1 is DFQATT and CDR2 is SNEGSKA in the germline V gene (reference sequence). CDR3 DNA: TGCAGTGCACTACAGGGGGGAAGCTCCTACGAGCAGTACTTC. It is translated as CSALQGGSSYEQYF.

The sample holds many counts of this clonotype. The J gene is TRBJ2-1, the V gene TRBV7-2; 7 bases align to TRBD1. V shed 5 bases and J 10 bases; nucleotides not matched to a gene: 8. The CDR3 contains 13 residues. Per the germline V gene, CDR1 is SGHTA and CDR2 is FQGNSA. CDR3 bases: TGTGCCAGCAGCGACACAGGGGTACGAGAGCAGTTCTTC. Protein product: CASSDTGVREQFF.

The chain's CDR3 is CASSLSFRRRGRMNEQYF. CDR3 bases: TGTGCCAGCAGTTTATCGTTTAGGCGTCGCGGGAGAATGAATGAGCAGTACTTC. V gene TRBV27 combines with J gene TRBJ2-5; 7 bases fit TRBD2. The CDR3 contains 18 residues. The V gene's germline CDR1 is MNHEY and CDR2 SMNVEV (reference sequence). The junction had 21 bases not matched to a gene; V was cut back by 0 bases and J by 11 bases.

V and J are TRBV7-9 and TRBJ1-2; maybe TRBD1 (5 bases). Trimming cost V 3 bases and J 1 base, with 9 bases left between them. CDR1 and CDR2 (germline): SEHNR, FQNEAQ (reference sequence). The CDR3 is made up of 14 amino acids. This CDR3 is CASSLPGLNYGYTF. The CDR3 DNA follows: TGTGCCAGCAGCTTGCCGGGACTTAACTATGGCTACACCTTC.

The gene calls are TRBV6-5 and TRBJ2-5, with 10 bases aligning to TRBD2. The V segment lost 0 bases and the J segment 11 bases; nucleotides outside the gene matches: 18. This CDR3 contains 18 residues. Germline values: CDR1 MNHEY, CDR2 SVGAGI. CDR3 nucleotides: TGTGCCAGCAGTTACTCGAGGGATAGCGGGGGGCCTACCGGGGAGCAGTACTTC. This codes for CASSYSRDSGGPTGEQYF.

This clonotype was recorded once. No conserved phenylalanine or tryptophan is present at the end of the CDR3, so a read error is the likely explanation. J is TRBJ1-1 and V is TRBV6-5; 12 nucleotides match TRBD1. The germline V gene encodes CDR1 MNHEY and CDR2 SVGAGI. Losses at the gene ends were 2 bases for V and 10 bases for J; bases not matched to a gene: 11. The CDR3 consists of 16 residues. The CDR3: CASSYTAPGQGAGAFC. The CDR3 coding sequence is TGTGCCAGCAGTTACACCGCGCCGGGACAGGGGGCAGGAGCTTTCTGT.

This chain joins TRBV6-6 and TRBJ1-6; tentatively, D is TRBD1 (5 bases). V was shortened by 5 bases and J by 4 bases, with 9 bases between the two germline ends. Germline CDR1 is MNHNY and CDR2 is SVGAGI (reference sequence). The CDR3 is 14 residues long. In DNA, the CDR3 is TGTGCCAGCAGTCGACAGCAGTATAATTCACCCCTCCACTTT. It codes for CASSRQQYNSPLHF.

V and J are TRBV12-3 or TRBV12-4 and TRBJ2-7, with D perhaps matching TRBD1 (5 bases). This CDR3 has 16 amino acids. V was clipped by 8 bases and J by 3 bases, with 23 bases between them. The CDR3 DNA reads TGTGCCAGCTCTCTTGGGGCGGCCTCCGATCTCTACGAGCAGTACTTC. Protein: CASSLGAASDLYEQYF.

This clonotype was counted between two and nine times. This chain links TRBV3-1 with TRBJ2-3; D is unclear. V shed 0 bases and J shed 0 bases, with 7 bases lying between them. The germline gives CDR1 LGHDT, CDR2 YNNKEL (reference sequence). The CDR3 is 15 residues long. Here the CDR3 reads CASSQDTSSTDTQYF. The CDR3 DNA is TGTGCCAGCAGCCAAGATACCTCAAGCACAGATACGCAGTATTTT.

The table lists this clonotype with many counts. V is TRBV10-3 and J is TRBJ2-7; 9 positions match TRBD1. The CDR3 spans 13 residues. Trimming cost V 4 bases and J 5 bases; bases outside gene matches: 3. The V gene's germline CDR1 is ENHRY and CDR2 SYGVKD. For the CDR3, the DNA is TGTGCCATCAGTGGACAGGGGGAGGACGAGCAGTACTTC. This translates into CAISGQGEDEQYF.

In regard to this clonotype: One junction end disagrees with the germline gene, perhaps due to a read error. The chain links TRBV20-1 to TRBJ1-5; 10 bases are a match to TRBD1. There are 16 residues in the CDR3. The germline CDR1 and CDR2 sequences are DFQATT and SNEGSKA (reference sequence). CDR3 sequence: CSARTGGPNTNQPQHF. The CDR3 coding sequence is TGCAGCGCTAGGACAGGGGGGCCGAACACAAATCAGCCCCAGCATTTT.

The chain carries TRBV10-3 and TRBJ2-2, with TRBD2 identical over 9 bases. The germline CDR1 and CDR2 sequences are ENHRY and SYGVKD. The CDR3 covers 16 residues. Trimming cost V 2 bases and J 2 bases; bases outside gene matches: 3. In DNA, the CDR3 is TGTGCCATCAGTGAGGCGGGAGGGCAAAACACCGGGGAGCTGTTTTTT. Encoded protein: CAISEAGGQNTGELFF.

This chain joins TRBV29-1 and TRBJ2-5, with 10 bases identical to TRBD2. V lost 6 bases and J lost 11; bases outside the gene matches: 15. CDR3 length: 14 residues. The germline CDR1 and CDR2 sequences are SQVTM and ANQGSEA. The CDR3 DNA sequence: TGCAGCGTGCTGGGACTAGCGCTTTACAATGAGCAGTACTTC. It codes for CSVLGLALYNEQYF.

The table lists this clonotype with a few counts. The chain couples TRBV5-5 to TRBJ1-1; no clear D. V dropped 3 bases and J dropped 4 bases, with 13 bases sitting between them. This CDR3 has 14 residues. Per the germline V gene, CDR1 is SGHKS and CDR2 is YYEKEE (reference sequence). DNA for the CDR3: TGTGCCAGCAGCTGGGGAGGGTTGGGCACTGAAGCTTTCTTT. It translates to CASSWGGLGTEAFF.

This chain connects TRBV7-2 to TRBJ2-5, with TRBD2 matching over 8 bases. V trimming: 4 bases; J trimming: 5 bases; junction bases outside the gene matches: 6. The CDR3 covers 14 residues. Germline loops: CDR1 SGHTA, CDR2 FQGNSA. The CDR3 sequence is CASSSGLAWETQYF. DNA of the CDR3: TGTGCCAGCAGCTCAGGACTAGCTTGGGAGACCCAGTACTTC.

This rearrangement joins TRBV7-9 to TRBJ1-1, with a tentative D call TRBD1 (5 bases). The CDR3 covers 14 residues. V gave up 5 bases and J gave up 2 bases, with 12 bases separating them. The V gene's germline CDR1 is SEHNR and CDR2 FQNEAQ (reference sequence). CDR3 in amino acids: CASSRPGSNTEAFF. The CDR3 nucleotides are TGTGCCAGCAGCCGCCCAGGGAGTAACACTGAAGCTTTCTTT.

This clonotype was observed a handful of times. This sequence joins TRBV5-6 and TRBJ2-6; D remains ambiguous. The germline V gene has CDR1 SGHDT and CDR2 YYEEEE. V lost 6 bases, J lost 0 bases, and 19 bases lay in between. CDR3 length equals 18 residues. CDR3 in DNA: TGTGCCAGCACCCTTACCCGGGCCCTCGACTCTGGGGCCAACGTCCTGACTTTC. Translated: CASTLTRALDSGANVLTF.

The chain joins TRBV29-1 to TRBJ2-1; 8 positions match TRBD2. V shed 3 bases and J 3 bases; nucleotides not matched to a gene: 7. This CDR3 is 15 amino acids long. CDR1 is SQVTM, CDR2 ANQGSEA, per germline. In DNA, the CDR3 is TGCAGCGTTGAGCAACTAGCGGACCTCTACAATGAGCAGTTCTTC. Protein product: CSVEQLADLYNEQFF.

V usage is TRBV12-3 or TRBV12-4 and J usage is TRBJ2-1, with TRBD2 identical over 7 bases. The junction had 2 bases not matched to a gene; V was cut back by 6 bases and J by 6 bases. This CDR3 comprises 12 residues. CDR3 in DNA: TGTGCCAGCAGCCGGGAGGTCAATGAGCAGTTCTTC. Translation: CASSREVNEQFF.

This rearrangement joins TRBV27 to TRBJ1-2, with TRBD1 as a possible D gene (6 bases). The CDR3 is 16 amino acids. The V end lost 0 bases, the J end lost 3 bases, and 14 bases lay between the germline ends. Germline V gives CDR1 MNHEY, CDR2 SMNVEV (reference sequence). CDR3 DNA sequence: TGTGCCAGCAGTTTATCCGGGGGCAGCAACTACTATGGCTACACCTTC. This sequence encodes CASSLSGGSNYYGYTF.

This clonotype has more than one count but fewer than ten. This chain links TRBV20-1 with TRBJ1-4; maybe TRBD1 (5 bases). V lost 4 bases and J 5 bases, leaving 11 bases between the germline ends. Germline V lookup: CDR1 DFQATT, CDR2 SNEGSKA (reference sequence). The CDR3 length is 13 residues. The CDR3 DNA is TGCAGTGCTACATCAGGGCAGAATGAAAAACTGTTTTTT. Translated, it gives CSATSGQNEKLFF.

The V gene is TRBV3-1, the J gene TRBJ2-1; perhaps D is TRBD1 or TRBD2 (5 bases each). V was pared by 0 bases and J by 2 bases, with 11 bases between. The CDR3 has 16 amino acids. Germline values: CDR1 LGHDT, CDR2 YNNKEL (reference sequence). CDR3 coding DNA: TGTGCCAGCAGCCAAGATCGGGACGCAACCTACAATGAGCAGTTCTTC. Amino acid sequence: CASSQDRDATYNEQFF.

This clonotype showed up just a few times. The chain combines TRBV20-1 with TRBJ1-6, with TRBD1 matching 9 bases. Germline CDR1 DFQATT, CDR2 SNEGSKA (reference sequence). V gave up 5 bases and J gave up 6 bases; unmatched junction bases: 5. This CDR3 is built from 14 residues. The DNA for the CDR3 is TGCAGTGCTGTCCGGGACAGGGTTAATTCACCCCTCCACTTT. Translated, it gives CSAVRDRVNSPLHF.

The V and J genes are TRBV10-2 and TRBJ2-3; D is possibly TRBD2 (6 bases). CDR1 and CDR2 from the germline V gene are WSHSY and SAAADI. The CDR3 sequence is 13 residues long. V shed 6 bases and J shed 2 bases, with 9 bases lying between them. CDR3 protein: CASRVAATDTQYF. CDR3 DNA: TGCGCCAGCAGGGTAGCGGCCACAGATACGCAGTATTTT.